The rows below give T cell receptor beta chains drawn from one sample of a study of human T cells and chemical hapten exposure. TCRdb reanalysed the RACE reads using MiXCR and keeps one entry per CDR3 protein. The table lists 89,000 or so distinct CDR3 sequences, 6.5% to 8% of them singletons. This specimen was whole blood, taken in connection with sensitization to the hapten diphenylcyclopropenone (DPC). These TCRs come from a woman in her 30s with alopecia areata. Some clones in this sample may be carry-over from other donors' samples. CDR3s leave out the opening cysteine and the closing phenylalanine or tryptophan. Each record gives: D gene, V gene, CDR3 protein. D genes are given only for firm matches.

d_gene: TRBD1
v_gene: TRBV30
CDR3aa: AWSPRRGLYGYT

d_gene: TRBD1
v_gene: TRBV20-1
CDR3aa: SATPGQGSTQPQH

d_gene: TRBD1
v_gene: TRBV7-2
CDR3aa: ASSLYPSRGQGPIKYYEQY

d_gene: .
v_gene: TRBV20-1
CDR3aa: NAASVRTDTQY

d_gene: .
v_gene: TRBV12-3/TRBV12-4
CDR3aa: ASTTGRLRRQY

d_gene: .
v_gene: TRBV12-3/TRBV12-4
CDR3aa: ASSLSTGSPLH

d_gene: TRBD2
v_gene: TRBV9
CDR3aa: ASSEAGRTGELF

d_gene: TRBD2
v_gene: TRBV5-1
CDR3aa: ASSPWTSGGAYNEQF

d_gene: .
v_gene: TRBV20-1
CDR3aa: SAARDPDTQY

d_gene: .
v_gene: TRBV11-2
CDR3aa: ASSLAGQGTVGQF

d_gene: TRBD2
v_gene: TRBV29-1
CDR3aa: SVARGGTDTQY

d_gene: .
v_gene: TRBV10-2
CDR3aa: ASTDSLNTEAF

d_gene: TRBD1
v_gene: TRBV6-6
CDR3aa: ASSGSDRGNEKLF

d_gene: .
v_gene: TRBV6-5
CDR3aa: ASGWGYEQY

d_gene: .
v_gene: TRBV7-2
CDR3aa: ASSLVMGGAPTDTQY

d_gene: TRBD1
v_gene: TRBV28
CDR3aa: ASKTQGADTDTQY

d_gene: .
v_gene: TRBV5-1
CDR3aa: ASSLSSQSTNEKLF

d_gene: .
v_gene: TRBV2
CDR3aa: ASSEEATPNLGSPLH

d_gene: .
v_gene: TRBV11-2
CDR3aa: ASSLGGAGYTQY

d_gene: .
v_gene: TRBV29-1
CDR3aa: SVEFGGRPYGYT

d_gene: .
v_gene: TRBV6-5
CDR3aa: ASRGGGASTYNEQF

d_gene: .
v_gene: TRBV7-9
CDR3aa: ASSLVRKGVEAF

d_gene: .
v_gene: TRBV18
CDR3aa: ASSINQETQY

d_gene: TRBD2
v_gene: TRBV3-1
CDR3aa: ASSASGGLYNEQF

d_gene: .
v_gene: TRBV3-1
CDR3aa: ASSQVANYNEQF

d_gene: TRBD1
v_gene: TRBV19
CDR3aa: ASSKLGTENTEAF

d_gene: .
v_gene: TRBV29-1
CDR3aa: SAKLSTEAF

d_gene: .
v_gene: TRBV6-5
CDR3aa: ASSYSNTRTLKLF

d_gene: .
v_gene: TRBV19
CDR3aa: ASSPGAGASGANVLT

d_gene: .
v_gene: TRBV12-3/TRBV12-4
CDR3aa: ASSLVNRARNTIY

d_gene: TRBD1
v_gene: TRBV7-7
CDR3aa: ASSSRTGTGRSDTGELF

d_gene: .
v_gene: TRBV28
CDR3aa: ASSFVRGKLF

d_gene: .
v_gene: TRBV25-1
CDR3aa: ASSERQGGDNSPLH

d_gene: TRBD1
v_gene: TRBV20-1
CDR3aa: SARDPTTGDNQPQH

d_gene: .
v_gene: TRBV4-2
CDR3aa: ASSQTTAGAGDGYT

d_gene: .
v_gene: TRBV5-5
CDR3aa: ASSFSTGGNSPLH

d_gene: .
v_gene: TRBV7-8
CDR3aa: ASSQKETQY

d_gene: TRBD1
v_gene: TRBV3-1
CDR3aa: ASSHEGQGTAEAF

d_gene: .
v_gene: TRBV7-2
CDR3aa: ASSLVYGYQETQY

d_gene: TRBD1
v_gene: TRBV2
CDR3aa: ASTLKGWGQGSEKLF

d_gene: .
v_gene: TRBV3-1
CDR3aa: ASSQGRAQPQH

d_gene: TRBD1
v_gene: TRBV4-2
CDR3aa: ASSQGQGPNYGYT

d_gene: .
v_gene: TRBV29-1
CDR3aa: SVDRTGFTSTDTQY

d_gene: TRBD2
v_gene: TRBV27
CDR3aa: ASSQALAGGTDTQY

d_gene: TRBD1
v_gene: TRBV29-1
CDR3aa: SVSTGTHTEAF

d_gene: .
v_gene: TRBV27
CDR3aa: ASSSAPWGNNEQF

d_gene: TRBD1
v_gene: TRBV11-2
CDR3aa: ASRSGGADTQY

d_gene: .
v_gene: TRBV7-2
CDR3aa: ASRPGSPNTGELF

d_gene: TRBD1
v_gene: TRBV7-2
CDR3aa: ASSRLGQGSSPLH

d_gene: .
v_gene: TRBV5-6
CDR3aa: ASSLDYEQY

d_gene: TRBD1
v_gene: TRBV6-2/TRBV6-3
CDR3aa: ASSSTGGLSSYEQY

d_gene: .
v_gene: TRBV6-4
CDR3aa: ASSVQSTDTQY

d_gene: .
v_gene: TRBV2
CDR3aa: ASSRSTSSTDTQY

d_gene: TRBD1
v_gene: TRBV10-3
CDR3aa: AANQGQKEQF

d_gene: TRBD1
v_gene: TRBV5-1
CDR3aa: ASSPRTGGEEKLF

d_gene: .
v_gene: TRBV6-6
CDR3aa: ASTQIGTLTEAF

d_gene: .
v_gene: TRBV5-1
CDR3aa: ASSLAGGPEGAEAF

d_gene: TRBD1
v_gene: TRBV5-1
CDR3aa: ASSQKDRGVGTQY

d_gene: .
v_gene: TRBV12-3/TRBV12-4
CDR3aa: ASSFRTNPRTNTEAF

d_gene: TRBD1
v_gene: TRBV12-3/TRBV12-4
CDR3aa: ASRRGQVNTEAF